This TCR beta chain appears in the sequencing data of a study of human T cells and chemical hapten exposure. Study-level information: Donors were sensitized with 2% DPC on the upper inner arm. Patch tests delivered 0.01% DPC to the upper back and were evaluated at 6 days.

Per the germline V gene, CDR1 is MNHEY and CDR2 is SVGAGI. This CDR3 contains 15 residues. V gave up 10 bases and J gave up 1 base, with 19 bases separating them. This clonotype has at least ten counts. The antigen is not known. In the original analysis: 95,638 TCRs per sample was the median, with a range of roughly 20,000 to 750,000. TCRdb reprocessed the RACE reads via MiXCR and lists one record per CDR3 protein. Clone size and V and J calls follow TCRdb, not the original study. This sample has some 77,000 distinct CDR3 sequences, with under 13% found just once. The time point was: patch test 1, 2 weeks after DPC sensitization. The treatment was: therapeutic diphenylcyclopropenone sensitization with weekly scalp DPC. General study points: Compared with pre-sensitization or healthy control sets, expanded TCRs clustered more.

The sample was whole blood, taken in connection with sensitization to the hapten diphenylcyclopropenone (DPC). The receptor was derived from a woman aged 45-65 years with alopecia areata. Some clones in this sample may be carry-over from other donors' samples. The genes are TRBV6-5 and TRBJ1-2; D gene ambiguous. The CDR3, as DNA: TGTGCCACTAAGGCCCGAGGAGGTTTTAACTATGGCTACACCTTC. It yields the protein CATKARGGFNYGYTF.